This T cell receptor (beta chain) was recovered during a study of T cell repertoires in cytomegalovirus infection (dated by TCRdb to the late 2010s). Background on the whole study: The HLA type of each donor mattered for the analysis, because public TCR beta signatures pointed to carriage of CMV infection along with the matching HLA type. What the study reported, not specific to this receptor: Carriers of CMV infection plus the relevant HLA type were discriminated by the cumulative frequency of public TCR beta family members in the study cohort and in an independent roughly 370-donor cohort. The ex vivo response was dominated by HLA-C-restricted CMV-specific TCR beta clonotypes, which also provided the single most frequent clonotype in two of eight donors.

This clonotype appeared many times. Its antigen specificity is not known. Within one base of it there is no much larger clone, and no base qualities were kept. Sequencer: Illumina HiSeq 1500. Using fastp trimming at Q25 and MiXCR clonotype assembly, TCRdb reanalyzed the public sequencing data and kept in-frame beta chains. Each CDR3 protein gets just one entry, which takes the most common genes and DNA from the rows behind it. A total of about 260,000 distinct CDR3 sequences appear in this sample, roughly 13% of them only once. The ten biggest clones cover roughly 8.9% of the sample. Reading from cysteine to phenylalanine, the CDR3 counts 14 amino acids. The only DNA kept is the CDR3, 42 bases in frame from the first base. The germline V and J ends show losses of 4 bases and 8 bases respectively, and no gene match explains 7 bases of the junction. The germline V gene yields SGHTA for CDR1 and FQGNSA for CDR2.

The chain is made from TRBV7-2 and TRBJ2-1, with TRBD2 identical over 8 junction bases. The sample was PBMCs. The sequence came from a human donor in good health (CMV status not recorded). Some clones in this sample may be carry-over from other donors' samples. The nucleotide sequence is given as TGTGCCAGCAGCTCCGGACTAGCAGTGGATGAGCAGTTCTTC. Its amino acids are CASSSGLAVDEQFF.